One sample yielded the 27 T cell receptor beta chains listed below, sequenced in a study of blood T cell repertoires in COVID-19. TCRdb's copy holds only in-frame clones and misses some; the assay was immunoSEQ multiplex PCR. The sample has 200,000 to 300,000 clones; 80% to 90% are singletons. Sequences were obtained from peripheral blood. The receptors stem from a man aged 50-60 years with acute or convalescent COVID-19.

This chain connects TRBV28 to TRBJ1-2; the D gene is possibly TRBD1 (6 bases). The CDR3 extends over 15 amino acids. Germline assignment: CDR1 MDHEN and CDR2 SYDVKM. V was pared by 3 bases and J by 2 bases, with 13 bases between. The CDR3 spells CASSFGQGTNYGYTF. CDR3 in DNA: TGTGCCAGCAGTTTTGGGCAGGGGACCAACTATGGCTACACCTTC.

V gene TRBV6-2 or TRBV6-3 combines with J gene TRBJ1-6; D gene uncertain. The V end lost 0 bases, the J end lost 9 bases, and 12 bases lay between the germline ends. The CDR3 is 15 residues long. CDR1 is MNHEY, CDR2 SVGEGT, per germline. CDR3 DNA sequence: TGTGCCAGCAGTTACTCGGTAGGGAGGATTTCACCCCTCCACTTT. Its translation is CASSYSVGRISPLHF.

This chain links TRBV24-1 with TRBJ2-7; D gene unclear. Trimming removed 1 base at V and 6 bases at J, with 6 bases between. The CDR3 consists of 12 residues. Germline V gene lookup returns CDR1 KGHDR and CDR2 SFDVKD. CDR3 in amino acids: CATSDFTGEQYF. In nucleotides, the CDR3 is TGTGCCACCAGTGATTTCACGGGCGAGCAGTACTTC.

This clone was found once. This chain links TRBV27 with TRBJ2-4; 15 positions match TRBD2. The CDR3 covers 19 residues. Trimming took 4 bases from V and 5 from J; bases not matched to a gene: 12. Germline values: CDR1 MNHEY, CDR2 SMNVEV (reference sequence). CDR3 nucleotides: TGTGCCAGCAGTTCGATACCGGGACTAGCGGGAGGACGGGAAAACATTCAGTACTTC. Protein: CASSSIPGLAGGRENIQYF.

The sample holds a few counts of this clone. The CDR3 DNA reads as TGTGCCAGCAGCGTAAGGGGGGACACTGAAGCTTTCTTT. This sequence encodes CASSVRGDTEAFF. The chain links TRBV7-3 to TRBJ1-1; possible D gene TRBD1, 6 bases. CDR3 length: 13 amino acids. Germline assignment: CDR1 SGHTA and CDR2 FQGTGA. Trimming removed 5 bases at V and 3 bases at J, with 10 bases between.

The count of this clone is one. The V gene is TRBV9, the J gene TRBJ2-5, with 8 positions matching TRBD1. The germline CDR1 and CDR2 sequences are SGDLS and YYNGEE. The CDR3 covers 16 residues. Germline trimming cut 0 bases from V and 3 bases from J; bases unmatched to any gene: 7. CDR3 protein: CASSVGQGFGEETQYF. Here the CDR3 DNA reads TGTGCCAGCAGCGTAGGACAGGGGTTTGGTGAAGAGACCCAGTACTTC.

The genes are TRBV10-3 and TRBJ2-2; 11 bases align to TRBD2. The CDR3 is 19 amino acids. Trimming took 0 bases from V and 2 from J; bases not matched to a gene: 8. Germline V gene data show CDR1 as ENHRY and CDR2 as SYGVKD. The CDR3 DNA sequence: TGTGCCATCAGTGAGTCGACCGGACTAGCGGGCAGTAACACCGGGGAGCTGTTTTTT. Its protein is CAISESTGLAGSNTGELFF.

This chain links TRBV2 with TRBJ2-3, with D perhaps TRBD2 (7 bases). The CDR3 extends over 13 amino acids. Trimming pared 6 bases from V and 3 bases from J, leaving 10 bases between. Germline CDR1 reads SNHLY; CDR2 reads FYNNEI. This CDR3 is CASRQGGTDTQYF. The CDR3 nucleotides are TGTGCCAGCAGACAGGGAGGGACAGATACGCAGTATTTT.

V is TRBV6-5 and J is TRBJ1-1; possible D gene TRBD1, 5 bases. The germline V gene encodes CDR1 MNHEY and CDR2 SVGAGI. V was cut by 8 bases and J by 6 bases, with 10 bases left in between. The CDR3 extends over 11 amino acids. Here the CDR3 reads CASGWGAEAFF. The CDR3 DNA follows: TGTGCCAGCGGGTGGGGCGCTGAAGCTTTCTTT.

The sample holds one count of this clone. The V gene is TRBV7-8, the J gene TRBJ2-7; no clear D. Trimming pared 1 base from V and 1 base from J, leaving 11 bases between. The CDR3 loop spans 15 amino acids. CDR1 and CDR2 (germline): SGHVS, FQNEAQ. The CDR3 spells CASSLGPGSSYEQYF. The CDR3 DNA is TGTGCCAGCAGCTTAGGCCCAGGTTCATCCTACGAGCAGTACTTC.

A few counts support this clone. The chain combines TRBV29-1 with TRBJ1-1; no clear D gene. The CDR3 has 11 residues. The germline gives CDR1 SQVTM, CDR2 ANQGSEA. V lost 4 bases and J 9 bases, leaving 12 bases between the germline ends. The chain's CDR3 is CSVVSASKAFF. CDR3 DNA: TGCAGCGTTGTATCCGCGTCGAAAGCTTTCTTT.

In this sample, this clone turned up a few times. The chain has TRBV6-1 and TRBJ1-1; D unclear. The CDR3 runs 14 residues. Germline V gene data show CDR1 as MNHNS and CDR2 as SASEGT. The V and J ends lost 0 bases and 1 base respectively, with 6 bases between them. The CDR3 spells CASSEAAGNTEAFF. The CDR3 DNA sequence: TGTGCCAGCAGTGAAGCGGCAGGGAACACTGAAGCTTTCTTT.

This clone was recorded once. Here the CDR3 DNA reads TGTGCCAGCAGCCCACAGGGGGCGGAAAAACTGTTTTTT. Protein: CASSPQGAEKLFF. The chain uses TRBV7-9 and TRBJ1-4; 9 positions match TRBD1. Per germline, CDR1 SEHNR and CDR2 FQNEAQ (reference sequence). The CDR3 covers 13 residues. Trimming removed 5 bases from V and 8 bases from J; junction bases left unmatched: 3.

This chain connects TRBV6-1 to TRBJ2-5; 8 bases map to TRBD1. The trim removed 1 base at V and 5 bases at J, leaving 6 bases unmatched. CDR1 is MNHNS and CDR2 is SASEGT in the germline V gene. The CDR3 is made up of 15 amino acids. CDR3 sequence reads: CASSEVRTGWETQYF. The CDR3 DNA sequence: TGTGCCAGCAGTGAAGTTAGGACAGGGTGGGAGACCCAGTACTTC.

This clone was seen a handful of times. This chain links TRBV7-9 with TRBJ2-1; 8 nucleotides line up with TRBD1. V lost 10 bases, J lost 8 bases, and 16 bases stayed unmatched. Germline loops: CDR1 SEHNR, CDR2 FQNEAQ (reference sequence). CDR3 length equals 15 residues. CDR3 in amino acids: CATTPDRGILDEQFF. Written as DNA, the CDR3 is TGTGCCACCACGCCCGACAGGGGAATATTGGATGAGCAGTTCTTC.

This clone was picked up a small number of times. The chain uses TRBV19 and TRBJ1-6; TRBD1 is a possible D gene (5 bases). Trimming stripped 3 bases from V and 7 bases from J, with 16 bases between. CDR3 size: 16 residues. CDR1 is LNHDA, CDR2 SQIVND, per germline (reference sequence). As DNA, the CDR3 is TGTGCCAGTAGTATGGGTCAAGGGGCAGGAAATTCACCCCTCCACTTT. This gives the protein CASSMGQGAGNSPLHF.

This chain connects TRBV3-1 (or the pseudogene TRBV3-2) to TRBJ2-7, with D unresolved. This CDR3 comprises 13 residues. Trimming pared 1 base from V and 3 bases from J, leaving 7 bases between. Germline V gene sequence: CDR1 LGHDT, CDR2 YNNKEL (reference sequence). This CDR3 is CASSQVANYEQYF. The CDR3 DNA sequence: TGTGCCAGCAGCCAAGTTGCGAACTACGAGCAGTACTTC.

The rearrangement links TRBV7-8 to TRBJ1-5, with unresolved D. The V gene's germline CDR1 is SGHVS and CDR2 FQNEAQ. This CDR3 is 13 amino acids long. V was pared by 5 bases and J by 5 bases, with 10 bases between. The CDR3 region has the DNA TGTGCCAGCAGCGTGGGAGCGGATCAGCCCCAGCATTTT. Amino acid sequence: CASSVGADQPQHF.

This clone was detected only a few times. This chain connects TRBV2 to TRBJ2-3, with no clear D. There are 13 residues in the CDR3. Germline V lookup: CDR1 SNHLY, CDR2 FYNNEI. V dropped 6 bases and J dropped 4 bases, with 11 bases sitting between them. The CDR3 reads CASSESLADTQYF. The CDR3 coding sequence is TGTGCCAGCAGCGAGTCCTTGGCAGATACGCAGTATTTT.

V usage is TRBV5-8 and J usage is TRBJ1-6; D perhaps matches TRBD1 (6 bases). V dropped 5 bases and J dropped 4 bases, with 16 bases sitting between them. The CDR3 has 16 amino acids. Germline values: CDR1 SGHTS, CDR2 YDEGEE. The CDR3 spells CASRRRTDTYNSPLHF. As DNA, the CDR3 is TGTGCCAGCAGGCGACGGACAGACACTTATAATTCACCCCTCCACTTT.

This chain uses TRBV19 with TRBJ2-1; 10 nucleotides line up with TRBD2. Trimming took 7 bases from V and 10 from J; bases not matched to a gene: 7. The CDR3 runs 13 residues. The germline V gene encodes CDR1 LNHDA and CDR2 SQIVND (reference sequence). CDR3 region: CASMVAGGSEQFF. As DNA, the CDR3 is TGTGCCAGTATGGTAGCGGGGGGATCGGAGCAGTTCTTC.

This clone was counted a single time. V and J are TRBV11-3 and TRBJ1-1; the match to TRBD1 covers 10 bases. The junction had 9 bases not matched to a gene; V was cut back by 5 bases and J by 3 bases. From germline, CDR1 is SGHNT and CDR2 YENEEA. The CDR3 is made up of 16 amino acids. The CDR3 bases are TGTGCCAGCAGCCACGGACAGGGGGAGACTGACACTGAAGCTTTCTTT. Translation gives CASSHGQGETDTEAFF. Filled out from reference TRBV11-3 and TRBJ1-1, the complete variable domain reads EAGVVQSPRYKIIEKKQPVAFWCNPISGHNTLYWYLQNLGQGPELLIRYENEEAVDDSQLPKDRFSAERLKGVDSTLKIQPAELGDSAVYLCASSHGQGETDTEAFFGQGTRLTVV.

This chain uses TRBV9 with TRBJ1-2; D is ambiguous. This CDR3 has 13 amino acids. The germline V and J ends were trimmed by 3 bases and 2 bases, with 8 bases remaining between them. Looked up from germline, CDR1 is SGDLS and CDR2 is YYNGEE. CDR3 coding DNA: TGTGCCAGCAGCGCCGACTGGAACTATGGCTACACCTTC. Protein: CASSADWNYGYTF.

The chain has TRBV20-1 and TRBJ1-5, with 7 bases identical to TRBD1. The V segment lost 3 bases and the J segment 4 bases; nucleotides outside the gene matches: 6. This CDR3 region has 14 residues. The V gene's germline CDR1 is DFQATT and CDR2 SNEGSKA (reference sequence). The CDR3 DNA reads TGCAGTGCTAGTAGGGAGACAGGGAATCAGCCCCAGCATTTT. Amino acids: CSASRETGNQPQHF.

The chain links TRBV5-6 to TRBJ2-1; no firm D call. Germline V gene data show CDR1 as SGHDT and CDR2 as YYEEEE. Trimming stripped 0 bases from V and 4 bases from J, with 11 bases between. This CDR3 comprises 15 residues. The CDR3 is CASSLGHQIYNEQFF. As DNA, the CDR3 is TGTGCCAGCAGCTTGGGGCACCAGATTTACAATGAGCAGTTCTTC. Full variable domain (outside the CDR3, taken from reference TRBV5-6 and TRBJ2-1): DAGVTQSPTHLIKTRGQQVTLRCSPKSGHDTVSWYQQALGQGPQFIFQYYEEEERQRGNFPDRFSGHQFPNYSSELNVNALLLGDSALYLCASSLGHQIYNEQFFGPGTRLTVL.

The chain uses TRBV6-1 and TRBJ2-7; the D gene is possibly TRBD2 (6 bases). The CDR3 runs to 16 residues. The germline CDR1 and CDR2 sequences are MNHNS and SASEGT. V lost 1 base and J 2 bases, leaving 15 bases between the germline ends. The CDR3 spells CASSEGLGSPAYEQYF. CDR3 DNA sequence: TGTGCCAGCAGTGAAGGTCTCGGGAGCCCAGCCTACGAGCAGTACTTC.

This chain connects TRBV13 to TRBJ1-1, with 7 bases that match TRBD1. V was pared by 0 bases and J by 13 bases, with 14 bases of the junction left unmatched. The V gene's germline CDR1 is PRHDT and CDR2 FYEKMQ (reference sequence). CDR3 length: 15 residues. The CDR3: CASSLGGQSFTPGFF. For the CDR3, the DNA is TGTGCCAGCAGCTTAGGGGGACAGTCTTTCACTCCGGGTTTCTTT.